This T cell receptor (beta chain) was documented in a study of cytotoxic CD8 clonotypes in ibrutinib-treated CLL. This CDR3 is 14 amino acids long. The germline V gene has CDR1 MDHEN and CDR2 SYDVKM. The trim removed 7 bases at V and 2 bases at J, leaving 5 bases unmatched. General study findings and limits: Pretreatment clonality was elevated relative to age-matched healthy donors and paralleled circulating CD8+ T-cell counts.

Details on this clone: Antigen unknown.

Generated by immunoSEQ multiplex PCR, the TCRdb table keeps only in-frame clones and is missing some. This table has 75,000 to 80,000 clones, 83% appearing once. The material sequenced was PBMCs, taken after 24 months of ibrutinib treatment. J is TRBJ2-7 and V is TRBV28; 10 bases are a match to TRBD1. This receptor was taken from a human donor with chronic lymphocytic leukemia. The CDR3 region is CASTRQGATYEQYF. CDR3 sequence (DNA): TGTGCCAGCACTCGACAGGGGGCAACCTACGAGCAGTACTTC.